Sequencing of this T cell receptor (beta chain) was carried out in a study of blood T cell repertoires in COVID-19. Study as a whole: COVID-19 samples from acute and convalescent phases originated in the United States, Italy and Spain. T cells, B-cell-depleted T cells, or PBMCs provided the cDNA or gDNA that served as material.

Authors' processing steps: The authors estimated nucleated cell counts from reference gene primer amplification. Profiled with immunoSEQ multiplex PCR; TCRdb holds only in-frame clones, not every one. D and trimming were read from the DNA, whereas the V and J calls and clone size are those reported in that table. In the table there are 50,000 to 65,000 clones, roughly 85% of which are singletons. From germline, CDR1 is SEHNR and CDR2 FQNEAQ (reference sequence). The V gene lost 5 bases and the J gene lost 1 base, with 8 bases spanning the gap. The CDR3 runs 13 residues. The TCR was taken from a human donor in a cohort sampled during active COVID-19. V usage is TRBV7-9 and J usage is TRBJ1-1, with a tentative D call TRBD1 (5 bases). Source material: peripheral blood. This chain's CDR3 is CASSRTGNTEAFF. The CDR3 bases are TGTGCCAGCAGCCGAACAGGGAACACTGAAGCTTTCTTT.